This TCR beta chain was sequenced in a study of identical twins. TCRdb itself ran the 5' RACE reads through MiXCR, one entry per CDR3 protein. The sample has about 530,000 distinct CDR3 sequences, 15% seen once; the top ten hold around 0.4%. This clonotype was found a few times. Its antigen is currently unknown. General study results and limits: Recombination models fit unrelated individuals' TCR alpha sharing but underestimated twins'. Whereas memory repertoires showed no such difference, abundant cord blood beta clonotypes carried fewer insertions. Excess sharing between twins was weaker in beta out-of-frame sequences.

The CDR3 sequence is 11 residues long. V was shortened by 7 bases and J by 7 bases, with 10 bases between the two germline ends. The germline gives CDR1 SQVTM, CDR2 ANQGSEA. These records were also assigned to another study, of yellow fever vaccine responses in identical twins.

This sequence originates from a young woman in good health. This chain connects TRBV29-1 to TRBJ2-2; tentative D call: TRBD2 (7 bases). Input material: CD4+ T cells sorted from blood. CDR3 residues: CSGGGVGELFF. CDR3 DNA sequence: TGCAGCGGCGGGGGCGTCGGGGAGCTGTTTTTT.